The next 5 T cell receptor beta chains were all read from a single sample in a study of metastatic and nonmetastatic thyroid tumors. No patient had received any treatment before thyroid surgery. With MiXCR, TCRdb reprocessed the PCR reads. The sample shows about 10,000 clones, about 28% of them seen only once. The specimen was tumor tissue. The receptors shown here come from a female donor with papillary thyroid cancer or a benign thyroid nodule (not recorded which). Some clones in this sample may be carry-over from other donors' samples.

This clone was detected ten times or more. Since a much larger clone is just one base distant, this may be a read error. This CDR3 reads CASIPGPDEQYF. CDR3 coding DNA: TGTGCCAGCATACCCGGACCTGACGAGCAGTACTTC. V usage is TRBV2 and J usage is TRBJ2-7; the D is unclear. The germline V gene has CDR1 SNHLY and CDR2 FYNNEI. The CDR3 contains 12 residues. V lost 7 bases, J lost 5 bases, and 12 bases lay in between.

The chain combines TRBV18 with TRBJ2-7, with a possible D match to TRBD2 (6 bases). In germline, CDR1 is KGHSH, CDR2 LQKENI. Trimming left V 5 bases short and J 7 bases short, with 12 bases between. The CDR3 contains 12 residues. The CDR3 DNA sequence: TGTGCCAGCTCAGAATCGCGGGGTGAGCAGTACTTC. It codes for CASSESRGEQYF.

This clone was seen more than once but under ten times. The rearrangement uses TRBV2 and TRBJ2-7, with D perhaps being TRBD1 or TRBD2 (5 bases each). This CDR3 comprises 14 residues. V shed 6 bases and J shed 3 bases, with 15 bases lying between them. Germline V lookup: CDR1 SNHLY, CDR2 FYNNEI. The CDR3: CASSSGQGVYEQYF. Written as DNA, the CDR3 is TGTGCCAGCAGCTCGGGGCAGGGCGTCTACGAGCAGTACTTC.

CDR3 DNA: TGTGCCTGGAGGAAAACAGGGGCCTACAATGAGCAGTTCTTC. Protein product: CAWRKTGAYNEQFF. This chain links TRBV30 with TRBJ2-1; 7 positions match TRBD1. Germline assignment: CDR1 GTSNPN and CDR2 SVGIG (reference sequence). The V and J ends lost 3 bases and 2 bases, in that order; junction bases with no gene match: 4. The CDR3 totals 14 residues.

The rearrangement uses TRBV15 and TRBJ2-7; unclear D gene. V was trimmed by 0 bases and J by 6 bases, leaving 9 bases between them. The CDR3 sequence is 13 residues long. Germline V gene sequence: CDR1 LNHNV, CDR2 YYDKDF (reference sequence). The CDR3 is CATSRDNGFEQYV. CDR3 DNA sequence: TGTGCCACCAGCAGAGATAACGGTTTCGAGCAGTACGTC.